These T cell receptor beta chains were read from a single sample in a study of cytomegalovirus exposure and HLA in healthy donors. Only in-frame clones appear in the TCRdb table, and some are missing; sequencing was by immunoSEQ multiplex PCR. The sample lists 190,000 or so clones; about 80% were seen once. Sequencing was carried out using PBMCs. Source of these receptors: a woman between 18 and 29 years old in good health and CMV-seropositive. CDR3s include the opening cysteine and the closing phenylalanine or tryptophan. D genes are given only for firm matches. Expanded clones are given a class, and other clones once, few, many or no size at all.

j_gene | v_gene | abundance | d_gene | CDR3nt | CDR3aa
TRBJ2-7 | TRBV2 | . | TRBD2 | TGTGCCAGCAGTGGGGACGGACTAGCGGGTATGAGCTCCTACGAGCAGTACTTC | CASSGDGLAGMSSYEQYF
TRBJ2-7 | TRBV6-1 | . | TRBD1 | TGTGCCAGCAGTGAAAAAGGACAGGGGTGGTACGAGCAGTACTTC | CASSEKGQGWYEQYF
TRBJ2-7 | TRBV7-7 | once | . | TGTGCCAGCAGCTTACAGGAATTCTACGAGCAGTACTTC | CASSLQEFYEQYF
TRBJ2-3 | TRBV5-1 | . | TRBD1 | TGCGCCAGTCGGACAGGGGGCACAGATACGCAGTATTTT | CASRTGGTDTQYF
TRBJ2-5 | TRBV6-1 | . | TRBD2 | TGTGCCAGCAGTGTTAGCGGGGCAACGGGGGGGGAGACCCAGTACTTC | CASSVSGATGGETQYF
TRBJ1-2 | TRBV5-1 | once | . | TGCGCCAGCAGCTTGGCGGGGTACGGGTCCGGCTACACCTTC | CASSLAGYGSGYTF
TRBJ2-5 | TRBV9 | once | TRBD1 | TGTGCCAGCAGCGCGGGACAGGGGGACCAAGAGACCCAGTACTTC | CASSAGQGDQETQYF
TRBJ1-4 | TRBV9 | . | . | TGTGCCAGCGGATCCACAGGGTCAACTAATGAAAAACTGTTTTTT | CASGSTGSTNEKLFF
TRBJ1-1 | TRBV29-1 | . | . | TGCAGCGGCCAGACGGGTGGGTTGGCTTTCTTT | CSGQTGGLAFF
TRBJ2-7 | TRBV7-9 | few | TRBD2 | TGTGCCAGCAGCTACGAGACTAGCGGAAACTACGAGCAGTACTTC | CASSYETSGNYEQYF
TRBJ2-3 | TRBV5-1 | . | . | TGCGCCAGCAGCTCCCTCATAGACACAGATACGCAGTATTTT | CASSSLIDTDTQYF
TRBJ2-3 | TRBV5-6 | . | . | TGTGCCAGCAGCTTGGCGGGGGGCACAGATACGCAGTATTTT | CASSLAGGTDTQYF
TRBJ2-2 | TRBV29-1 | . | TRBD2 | TGCAGCGTTGGCCTCGGGACTAGCGGGGGAGGGGAGCTGTTTTTT | CSVGLGTSGGGELFF
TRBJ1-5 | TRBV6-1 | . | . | TGTGCCAGCAATGGAGAGCATCAGCCCCAGCATTTT | CASNGEHQPQHF
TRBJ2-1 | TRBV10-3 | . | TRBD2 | TGTGCCATCAGCTCGGGCGGGGGGGACAATGAGCAGTTCTTC | CAISSGGGDNEQFF
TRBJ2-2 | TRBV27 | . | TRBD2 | TGTGCCAGCAGTTCACCTATGCGGGGGGCTTACACCGGGGAGCTGTTTTTT | CASSSPMRGAYTGELFF
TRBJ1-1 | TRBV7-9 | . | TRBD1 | TGTGCCAGCAGCAGGGACAGGATGAACACTGAAGCTTTCTTT | CASSRDRMNTEAFF
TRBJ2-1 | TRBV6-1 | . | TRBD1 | TGTGCCAGCAGTGACGACAGGGTTAGCTGGAATGAGCAGTTCTTC | CASSDDRVSWNEQFF
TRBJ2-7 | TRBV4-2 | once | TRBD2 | TGTGCCAGCAGCCGCTCGGGACTACCCGGAGATGTCTACGAGCAGTACTTC | CASSRSGLPGDVYEQYF
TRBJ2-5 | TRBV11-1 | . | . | TGTGCCAGCAGTCCTATGGGGGGAGAGACCCAGTACTTC | CASSPMGGETQYF
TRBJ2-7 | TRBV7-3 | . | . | TGTGCCAGCAGCCCCCGGCCTAGCTCCTACGAGCAGTACTTC | CASSPRPSSYEQYF
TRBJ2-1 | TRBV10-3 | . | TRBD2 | TGTGCCATCAGTGACTCGGGGGGGCCGTCTTTCGACAATGAGCAGTTCTTC | CAISDSGGPSFDNEQFF
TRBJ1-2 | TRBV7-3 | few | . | TGTGCCAGCAGCTTACAGGGCCCTGACTATGGCTACACCTTC | CASSLQGPDYGYTF
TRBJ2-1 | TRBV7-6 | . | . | TGTGCCAGCAGCTCAGACAGCTATCCCAATGAGCAGTTCTTC | CASSSDSYPNEQFF
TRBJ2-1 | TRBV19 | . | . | TGTGCCAGTAAACACCAAGCAGCGGACAATGAGCAGTTCTTC | CASKHQAADNEQFF
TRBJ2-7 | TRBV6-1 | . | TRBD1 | TGTGCCAGCCTCGGGACAGACTACGAGCAGTACTTC | CASLGTDYEQYF
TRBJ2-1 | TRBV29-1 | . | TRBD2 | TGCAGCGTTGGGTTGCTAGCGGGAAATGAGCAGTTCTTC | CSVGLLAGNEQFF
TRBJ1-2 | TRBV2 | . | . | TGTGCCAGCAGTGCCGGGAGCAACTATGGCTACACCTTC | CASSAGSNYGYTF
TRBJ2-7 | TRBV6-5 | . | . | TGTGCCAGCAGTTATCTATCTCAGGAACCCTACGAGCAGTACTTC | CASSYLSQEPYEQYF
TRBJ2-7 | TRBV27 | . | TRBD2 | TGTGCCAGCACCTCAACCAAGTTGGGGACTAGCGGTTACGAGCAGTACTTC | CASTSTKLGTSGYEQYF
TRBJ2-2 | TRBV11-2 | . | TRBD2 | TGTGCCAGCAGCCCCCAAACCGGGACTAGCGGGACCGGGGAGCTGTTTTTT | CASSPQTGTSGTGELFF
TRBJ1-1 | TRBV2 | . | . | TGTGCCAGCGTGGCGGCCGGCGCTTTCTTT | CASVAAGAFF
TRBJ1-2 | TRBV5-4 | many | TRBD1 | TGTGCCAGCAGCTGGGGACAGGGGGCAAATGGCTACACCTTC | CASSWGQGANGYTF
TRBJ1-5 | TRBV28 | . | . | TGTGCCAGCAGTTTTGGGGACACCAATCAGCCCCAGCATTTT | CASSFGDTNQPQHF
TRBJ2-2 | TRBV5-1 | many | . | TGCGCCAGCAGCCCTCAGTCCGGAGCCGGGGAGCTGTTTTTT | CASSPQSGAGELFF
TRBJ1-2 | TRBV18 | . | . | TGTGCCAGCTCACTGAGTGACTCAGGGTATGGCTACACCTTC | CASSLSDSGYGYTF
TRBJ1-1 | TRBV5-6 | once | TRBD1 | TGTGCCAGCAGCTTCGTCAGGGGGCGAGGGCAGGGGCGCACTGAAGCTTTCTTT | CASSFVRGRGQGRTEAFF
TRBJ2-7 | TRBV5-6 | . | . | TGTGCCAGCAGCTTGTGGGGGCTCGTAAGCTACGAGCAGTACTTC | CASSLWGLVSYEQYF